The 8 T cell receptor beta chains reported below all come from one sample, sequenced in a study of cytomegalovirus exposure and HLA in healthy donors. Primers included in the PCR were 60 Vbeta and 13 Jbeta primers. The assay was immunoSEQ multiplex PCR, and TCRdb's table has in-frame clones only and misses some. The sample comprises more than 100,000 clones, 65% to 75% of which are singletons, and 5.8% rests with the top ten. Material for sequencing was PBMCs. The receptors derive from a woman aged 45-59 years in good health and CMV-seropositive.

The V call is TRBV7-2, the J call TRBJ1-5, with unresolved D. The CDR3 is 15 residues long. CDR1 and CDR2 from the germline V gene are SGHTA and FQGNSA. Trimming cost V 1 base and J 2 bases, with 9 bases left between them. CDR3 coding DNA: TGTGCCAGCAGCTTAGTGGGTGAGGGCAATCAGCCCCAGCATTTT. It specifies CASSLVGEGNQPQHF.

The chain links TRBV30 to TRBJ1-2; 9 bases line up with TRBD1. The ends lost 5 bases at V and 4 bases at J; junction bases unmatched: 8. CDR1 and CDR2 from the germline V gene are GTSNPN and SVGIG (reference sequence). The CDR3 runs to 14 residues. DNA for the CDR3: TGTGCCTGGGCGACGGGACAGGGATCCTATGGCTACACCTTC. Translation: CAWATGQGSYGYTF.

The J gene is TRBJ2-7, the V gene TRBV18; TRBD1 is a possible D gene (5 bases). The CDR3 is 14 residues long. Trimming pared 6 bases from V and 0 bases from J, leaving 12 bases between. Per germline, CDR1 KGHSH and CDR2 LQKENI. The CDR3 DNA sequence: TGTGCCAGCTCCCCTTCGACAGACTCCTACGAGCAGTACTTC. Encoded protein: CASSPSTDSYEQYF.

This clone was seen once. The chain is built from TRBV5-1 and TRBJ2-2; D gene uncertain. Germline loops: CDR1 SGHRS, CDR2 YFSETQ. Trimming pared 2 bases from V and 1 base from J, leaving 6 bases between. CDR3 length: 14 residues. DNA for the CDR3: TGCGCCAGCAGCTTTAACAGGAACACCGGGGAGCTGTTTTTT. Translating gives CASSFNRNTGELFF.

The chain combines TRBV5-1 with TRBJ1-1; D is possibly TRBD1 (5 bases). This CDR3 comprises 12 residues. Germline V gives CDR1 SGHRS, CDR2 YFSETQ. V was cut by 7 bases and J by 10 bases, with 17 bases left in between. This CDR3 is CASGTGGTGAFF. CDR3 sequence (DNA): TGCGCCAGCGGGACTGGGGGGACGGGAGCTTTCTTT.

Written as DNA, the CDR3 is TGTGCCAGCAGGTCACCCAGGGGGAACACTGAAGCTTTCTTT. It encodes CASRSPRGNTEAFF. The gene calls are TRBV6-5 and TRBJ1-1; tentatively, D is TRBD1 (6 bases). CDR3 length: 14 residues. Trimming removed 6 bases from V and 1 base from J, with 12 bases in between. Germline V gene data show CDR1 as MNHEY and CDR2 as SVGAGI.

The chain combines TRBV6-5 with TRBJ2-3; no reliable D call. Germline V gives CDR1 MNHEY, CDR2 SVGAGI. The CDR3 covers 13 residues. The V end was cut by 7 bases, the J end by 2 bases, with 10 bases between. CDR3 in amino acids: CASTTSSTDTQYF. CDR3 in DNA: TGTGCCAGCACCACCAGTTCCACAGATACGCAGTATTTT.

The chain couples TRBV30 to TRBJ2-7; D gene uncertain. The CDR3 runs to 12 residues. V was cut by 2 bases and J by 2 bases, with 7 bases left in between. Germline CDR1 reads GTSNPN; CDR2 reads SVGIG (reference sequence). This chain's CDR3 is CAWSHSAYEQYF. CDR3 bases: TGTGCCTGGAGTCATTCAGCCTACGAGCAGTACTTC.